Below, 20 T cell receptor beta chains from the same sample are listed, as sequenced in a study of CXCR3-negative and CXCR3-positive naive CD8 T cells. Overall study findings and caveats: More hydrophobic TRB CDR3s were found in CXCR3-positive naive cells than in CXCR3-negative naive cells.

The antigens these receptors bind are not known. The authors made the TRB cDNA libraries by 5' RACE using UMI labels. TCRdb re-called the 5' RACE reads and gives one entry per CDR3 protein, without DNA. The sample holds approximately 59,000 distinct CDR3 sequences. Sequences were obtained from naive CXCR3+ CD8+ T cells from blood. This sample's subset: CD45RO-CCR7+CD27+CD95- naive CD8+ T cells expressing CXCR3 (TNR3+). These receptors were collected from a human donor in good health. Some clones in this sample may be carry-over from other donors' samples.

The chain recombines TRBV5-1 with TRBJ2-7; the D call of TRBD1 rests on TCRdb alone, since no DNA is present to check it. The germline CDR1 and CDR2 sequences are SGHRS and YFSETQ. The CDR3 runs to 15 residues. CDR3 amino acids: CASSGTQGSSYEQYF. Filled out from reference TRBV5-1 and TRBJ2-7, the complete variable domain reads KAGVTQTPRYLIKTRGQQVTLSCSPISGHRSVSWYQQTPGQGLQFLFEYFSETQRNKGNFPGRFSGRQFSNSRSEMNVSTLELGDSALYLCASSGTQGSSYEQYFGPGTRLTVT.

The rearrangement uses TRBV4-2 and TRBJ2-1. The CDR3 contains 16 residues. In germline, CDR1 is LGHNA, CDR2 YNFKEQ. CDR3 loop: CASSLRGTVDNNEQFF.

The genes are TRBV10-2 and TRBJ2-7; TCRdb returns TRBD1, unconfirmable since there is no DNA. The CDR3 has 12 residues. The germline gives CDR1 WSHSY, CDR2 SAAADI. The CDR3 protein is CASSDLGREQYF.

The gene calls are TRBV28 and TRBJ1-1. The CDR3 has 14 residues. In germline, CDR1 is MDHEN, CDR2 SYDVKM. This chain's CDR3 is CASSLYTKNTEAFF.

J is TRBJ1-1 and V is TRBV27; with no DNA, the TCRdb D assignment of TRBD1 cannot be verified. The germline gives CDR1 MNHEY, CDR2 SMNVEV (reference sequence). CDR3 length: 17 amino acids. The CDR3 sequence is CASSPQTGFDRNTEAFF.

The chain employs TRBV7-2 and TRBJ2-2; TCRdb's D call of TRBD1 is untestable without DNA. Germline loops: CDR1 SGHTA, CDR2 FQGNSA. The CDR3 runs to 18 residues. The CDR3 protein is CASSLALPGTGITGELFF.

J is TRBJ2-1 and V is TRBV12-3 or TRBV12-4; TCRdb's D call of TRBD1 is untestable without DNA. The CDR3 has 16 residues. This chain's CDR3 is CASSPRGASSYNEQFF.

This CDR3 is CSVSGTSGPSSTDTQYF. The chain links TRBV29-1 to TRBJ2-3; TCRdb lists TRBD2, though no DNA is available to test this call. The CDR3 is 17 amino acids. CDR1 is SQVTM and CDR2 is ANQGSEA in the germline V gene.

The chain carries TRBV6-4 and TRBJ2-7. The CDR3 runs to 13 residues. Germline CDR1 is MRHNA and CDR2 is SNTAGT. The chain's CDR3 is CASIHQEGFEQYF.

The CDR3 loop reads CSVEGTSGDIQETQYF. The rearrangement links TRBV29-1 to TRBJ2-5; with no DNA, the TCRdb D assignment of TRBD2 cannot be verified. CDR3 length equals 16 residues. CDR1 and CDR2 (germline): SQVTM, ANQGSEA. The variable domain in full, completed from reference TRBV29-1 and TRBJ2-5, reads SAVISQKPSRDICQRGTSLTIQCQVDSQVTMMFWYRQQPGQSLTLIATANQGSEATYESGFVIDKFPISRPNLTFSTLTVSNMSPEDSSIYLCSVEGTSGDIQETQYFGPGTRLLVL.

The chain uses TRBV13 and TRBJ1-1. Germline loops: CDR1 PRHDT, CDR2 FYEKMQ (reference sequence). The CDR3 is 14 residues long. The CDR3 loop is CASSLGPVDTEAFF.

V gene TRBV21-1 combines with J gene TRBJ2-7. TRBV21-1 has pseudogene status. This CDR3 has 14 amino acids. The CDR3 sequence is CASSKRVKLYEQYF.

The chain is built from TRBV5-5 and TRBJ2-3; without DNA, the TCRdb call of TRBD2 cannot be checked. CDR1 is SGHKS, CDR2 YYEKEE, per germline (reference sequence). The CDR3 runs 15 residues. CDR3 amino acids: CASSSGGVSPDTQYF.

The chain links TRBV29-1 to TRBJ2-7. Germline values: CDR1 SQVTM, CDR2 ANQGSEA. The CDR3 is 12 amino acids. The CDR3 protein is CSVEDLGNEQYF.

The chain is built from TRBV7-9 and TRBJ2-7; the D call from TCRdb, TRBD1, cannot be confirmed without DNA. The germline gives CDR1 SEHNR, CDR2 FQNEAQ (reference sequence). CDR3 length equals 14 residues. This CDR3 reads CASSRDREIYEQYF.

V is TRBV27 and J is TRBJ1-1. This CDR3 region has 15 residues. Germline CDR1 MNHEY, CDR2 SMNVEV (reference sequence). Here the CDR3 reads CASSRLTRQNTEAFF.

The chain recombines TRBV5-1 with TRBJ1-1; TCRdb reports TRBD1, a call that lacks DNA to check it against. Germline CDR1 and CDR2: SGHRS and YFSETQ. The CDR3 runs to 12 residues. The CDR3 is CASTPGGTEAFF. Based on the CDR3 plus reference TRBV5-1 and TRBJ1-1, the full variable domain is KAGVTQTPRYLIKTRGQQVTLSCSPISGHRSVSWYQQTPGQGLQFLFEYFSETQRNKGNFPGRFSGRQFSNSRSEMNVSTLELGDSALYLCASTPGGTEAFFGQGTRLTVV.

The chain has TRBV4-2 and TRBJ1-1; as DNA is missing, the TRBD1 call by TCRdb cannot be tested. This CDR3 is built from 14 residues. Germline V gives CDR1 LGHNA, CDR2 YNFKEQ. This CDR3 is CASSQGGQGLEAFF.

The J gene is TRBJ1-1, the V gene TRBV21-1. TRBV21-1 is an annotated pseudogene. This CDR3 region has 11 residues. The CDR3 protein is CASSKETEAFF.

The chain links TRBV7-2 to TRBJ2-5; as DNA is missing, the TRBD2 call by TCRdb cannot be tested. The CDR3 length is 17 residues. Germline V gene data show CDR1 as SGHTA and CDR2 as FQGNSA. The CDR3 sequence is CASSLLVTSGGQETQYF.